Listed below are T cell receptor beta chains from one sample, sequenced in a study of cytomegalovirus exposure and HLA in healthy donors. Produced via immunoSEQ multiplex PCR; TCRdb's table is partial and in-frame only. The sample includes 150,000 to 180,000 clones, 65% to 80% of them seen just once. The sequencing sample was made of PBMCs. Source of these receptors: a woman aged 40 to 49 in good health and CMV-seronegative. The CDR3 runs from the conserved cysteine through the conserved F or W. A D gene is named only where the DNA matches it firmly. Some rows mark clone size as missing; the rest say once, few, many or name a class of expanded clone.

V: TRBV10-3
J: TRBJ1-2
D: TRBD1
size: -
length: 15
CDR3: CAISPRTGEYYGYTF
DNA: TGTGCCATCAGTCCCAGGACAGGGGAGTACTATGGCTACACCTTC

V: TRBV19
J: TRBJ2-6
D: -
size: -
length: 16
CDR3: CASSSRQDPWANVLTF
DNA: TGTGCCAGTAGTTCACGACAGGACCCGTGGGCCAACGTCCTGACCTTC

V: TRBV18
J: TRBJ2-2
D: TRBD1
size: -
length: 15
CDR3: CASSGQGADTGELFF
DNA: TGTGCCAGCTCGGGACAGGGGGCCGACACCGGGGAGCTGTTTTTT

V: TRBV5-1
J: TRBJ1-2
D: TRBD1
size: few
length: 14
CDR3: CASSMDRAGYGYTF
DNA: TGCGCCAGCAGCATGGACAGGGCTGGCTATGGCTACACCTTC

V: TRBV29-1
J: TRBJ1-1
D: -
size: -
length: 11
CDR3: CSAPQGSEAFF
DNA: TGCAGCGCCCCTCAGGGTAGTGAAGCTTTCTTT

V: TRBV10-2
J: TRBJ2-3
D: -
size: -
length: 15
CDR3: CASSIGGVGTDTQYF
DNA: TGCGCCAGCAGTATTGGAGGGGTGGGCACAGATACGCAGTATTTT

V: TRBV18
J: TRBJ2-1
D: -
size: -
length: 15
CDR3: CASSLQRAEGDEQFF
DNA: TGTGCCAGCTCACTACAGCGGGCCGAGGGAGATGAGCAGTTCTTC

V: TRBV28
J: TRBJ1-2
D: TRBD1
size: -
length: 13
CDR3: CASGPGQGYGYTF
DNA: TGTGCCAGCGGCCCGGGACAGGGGTATGGCTACACCTTC

V: TRBV2
J: TRBJ1-5
D: -
size: -
length: 13
CDR3: CASSAGTHQPQHF
DNA: TGTGCCAGCAGTGCAGGTACCCATCAGCCCCAGCATTTT

V: TRBV7-9
J: TRBJ2-7
D: -
size: -
length: 15
CDR3: CASTFGGAPSYEQYF
DNA: TGTGCCAGCACCTTCGGCGGGGCCCCCTCCTACGAGCAGTACTTC

V: TRBV5-1
J: TRBJ2-6
D: TRBD1
size: -
length: 18
CDR3: CASSLRPGGYSGANVLTF
DNA: TGCGCCAGCAGCTTGAGGCCAGGGGGTTACTCTGGGGCCAACGTCCTGACTTTC

V: TRBV5-6
J: TRBJ2-7
D: TRBD2
size: -
length: 14
CDR3: CASSLGLAGAGQYF
DNA: TGTGCCAGCAGCCTGGGACTAGCGGGAGCCGGGCAGTACTTC

V: TRBV29-1
J: TRBJ2-2
D: -
size: -
length: 15
CDR3: CSVESGKRNTGELFF
DNA: TGCAGCGTTGAATCAGGGAAACGGAACACCGGGGAGCTGTTTTTT

V: TRBV10-3
J: TRBJ1-2
D: TRBD1
size: -
length: 15
CDR3: CASSEKEGQSFGYTF
DNA: TGTGCCAGCAGTGAAAAAGAGGGACAGAGTTTTGGCTACACCTTC

V: TRBV7-6
J: TRBJ1-1
D: -
size: few
length: 13
CDR3: CASSSRQNTEAFF
DNA: TGTGCCAGCAGCTCCCGACAGAACACTGAAGCTTTCTTT